The rows below give T cell receptor beta chains drawn from one sample of a study of T cell responses to AZD1222 COVID-19 vaccine. The repertoire was sequenced with immunoSEQ multiplex PCR; TCRdb's copy has only in-frame clones and lacks some. The repertoire consists of 130,000 to 150,000 clones, with roughly 87% occurring once and the leading ten covering 1.5% to 2%. This specimen was peripheral blood, taken 28 days after the second AZD1222 dose. The receptors here all came from an adult who received the AZD1222 COVID-19 vaccine. Each CDR3 is given with its conserved first and last residue. D genes are given only for firm matches. The listing skips clone size in some rows; elsewhere it reads once, few, many or a size class.

clone_size j_call v_call d_call cdr3_nt cdr3_aa
. TRBJ1-5 TRBV7-9 . TGTGCCAGCAGCTTAAACTTGGGGGCCAATCAGCCCCAGCATTTT CASSLNLGANQPQHF
. TRBJ1-3 TRBV27 . TGTGCCAGCAGTTTAAAGGGCGGCAGCGTAGCGGGAAACACCATATATTTT CASSLKGGSVAGNTIYF
. TRBJ1-2 TRBV18 TRBD1 TGTGCCAGCGGACAGGCTGTTACCGCTAACTATGGCTACACCTTC CASGQAVTANYGYTF
. TRBJ2-2 TRBV7-3 . TGTGCCAGCAGCCCCGACTATGCGAACACCGGGGAGCTGTTTTTT CASSPDYANTGELFF
few TRBJ1-1 TRBV7-9 . TGTGCCAGTTGCGGGCGGGGGCCTGAAGCTTTCTTT CASCGRGPEAFF
. TRBJ1-5 TRBV9 TRBD1 TGTGCCAGCGGCGGGGACAGCGCAGATCAGCCCCAGCATTTT CASGGDSADQPQHF
. TRBJ2-1 TRBV2 . TGTGCCAGCAGTGACAGGGTGGTGTACAATGAGCAGTTCTTC CASSDRVVYNEQFF
. TRBJ1-2 TRBV25-1 TRBD1 TGTGCCAGCAGTGAATCCGGGACAGGGTTTAACTATGGCTACACCTTC CASSESGTGFNYGYTF
once TRBJ1-2 TRBV19 TRBD1 TGTGCCAGTCTCCGTTCCGGGACAGGTGATGGCTACACCTTC CASLRSGTGDGYTF
. TRBJ2-1 TRBV19 . TGTGCCAGTAGTATCTTCTACAATGAGCAGTTCTTC CASSIFYNEQFF
many TRBJ2-7 TRBV5-6 . TGTGCCAGCAGCTTGGGAGGTCGGAACGAGCAGTACTTC CASSLGGRNEQYF